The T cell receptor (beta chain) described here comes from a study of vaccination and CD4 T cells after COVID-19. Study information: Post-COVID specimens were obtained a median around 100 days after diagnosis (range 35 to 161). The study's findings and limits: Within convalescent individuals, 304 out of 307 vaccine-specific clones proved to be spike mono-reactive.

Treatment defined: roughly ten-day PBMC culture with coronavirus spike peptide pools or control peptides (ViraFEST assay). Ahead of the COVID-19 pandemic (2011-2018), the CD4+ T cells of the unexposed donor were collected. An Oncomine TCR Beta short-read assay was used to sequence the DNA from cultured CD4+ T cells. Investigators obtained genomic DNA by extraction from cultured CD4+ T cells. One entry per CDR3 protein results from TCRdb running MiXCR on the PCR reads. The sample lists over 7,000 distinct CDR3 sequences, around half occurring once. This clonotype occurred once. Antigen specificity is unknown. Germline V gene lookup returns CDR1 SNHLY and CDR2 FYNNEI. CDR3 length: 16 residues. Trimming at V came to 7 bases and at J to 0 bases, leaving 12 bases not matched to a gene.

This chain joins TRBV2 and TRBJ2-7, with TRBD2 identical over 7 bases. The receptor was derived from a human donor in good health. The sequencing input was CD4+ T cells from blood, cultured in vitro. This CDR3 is CASMDPGGISSYEQYF. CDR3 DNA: TGTGCCAGCATGGACCCCGGGGGGATAAGCTCCTACGAGCAGTACTTC.